The clone carrying this T cell receptor beta chain was detected ten times or more. As yet, its antigen is unknown. The data originate from a study of type 1 regulatory T cells. As for the study in general: T-allo10 is a Tr1-enriched, alloantigen-specific CD4 T cell product made in vitro.

One entry per CDR3 protein, called by TCRdb with MiXCR from the reads. The sample consists of 12,000 to 15,000 distinct CDR3 sequences, about an eighth of them appearing once. In germline, CDR1 is MNHEY, CDR2 SVGAGI. The CDR3 has 14 amino acids. The V gene lost 6 bases and the J gene lost 5 bases, with 17 bases spanning the gap. The sequenced material came from cultured T cells, either the whole culture or a sorted T cell fraction (not recorded which). V and J are TRBV6-5 and TRBJ2-7; possible D gene TRBD2, 7 bases. The TCR sequence derives from a human donor in good health. The CDR3 region is CASSPKWGGHEQYF. CDR3 bases: TGTGCCAGCAGCCCAAAATGGGGGGGGCACGAGCAGTACTTC.